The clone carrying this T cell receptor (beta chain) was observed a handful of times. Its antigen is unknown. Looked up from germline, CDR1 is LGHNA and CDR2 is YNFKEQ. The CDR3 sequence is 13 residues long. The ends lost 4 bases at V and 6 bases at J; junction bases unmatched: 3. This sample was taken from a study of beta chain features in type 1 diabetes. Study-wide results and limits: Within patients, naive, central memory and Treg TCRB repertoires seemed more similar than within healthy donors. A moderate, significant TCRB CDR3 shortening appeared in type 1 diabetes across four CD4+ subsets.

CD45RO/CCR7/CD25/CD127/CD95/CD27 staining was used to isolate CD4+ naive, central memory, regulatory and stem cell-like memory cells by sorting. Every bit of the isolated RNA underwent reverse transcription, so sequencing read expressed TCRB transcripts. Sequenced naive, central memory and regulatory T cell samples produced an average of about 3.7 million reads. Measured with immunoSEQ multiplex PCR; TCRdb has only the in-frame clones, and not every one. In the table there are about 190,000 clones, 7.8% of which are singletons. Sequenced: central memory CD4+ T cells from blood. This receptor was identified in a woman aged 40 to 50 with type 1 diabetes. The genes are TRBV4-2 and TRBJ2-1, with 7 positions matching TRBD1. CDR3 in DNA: TGTGCCAGCAGCCCGGGACAGATCAATGAGCAGTTCTTC. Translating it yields CASSPGQINEQFF.